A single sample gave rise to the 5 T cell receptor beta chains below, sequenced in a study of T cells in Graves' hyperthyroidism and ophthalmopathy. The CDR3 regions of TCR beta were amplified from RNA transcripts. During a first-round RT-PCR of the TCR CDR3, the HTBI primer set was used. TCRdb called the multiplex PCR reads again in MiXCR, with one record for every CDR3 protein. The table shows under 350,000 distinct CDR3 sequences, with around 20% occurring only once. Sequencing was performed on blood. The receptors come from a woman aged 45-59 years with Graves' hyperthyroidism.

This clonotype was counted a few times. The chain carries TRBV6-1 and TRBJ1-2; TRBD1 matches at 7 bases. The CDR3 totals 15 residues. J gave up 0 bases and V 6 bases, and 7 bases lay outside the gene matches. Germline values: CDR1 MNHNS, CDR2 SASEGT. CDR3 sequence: CASSKGQFTNYGYTF. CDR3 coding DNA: TGTGCCAGCAGCAAGGGACAGTTTACTAACTATGGCTACACCTTC.

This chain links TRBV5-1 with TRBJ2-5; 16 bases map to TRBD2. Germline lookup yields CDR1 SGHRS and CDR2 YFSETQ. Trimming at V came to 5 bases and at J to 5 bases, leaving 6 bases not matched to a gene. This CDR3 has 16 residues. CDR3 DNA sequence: TGCGCCAGCAGACCGGGACTAGCGGGAGGGAGGGAGACCCAGTACTTC. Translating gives CASRPGLAGGRETQYF. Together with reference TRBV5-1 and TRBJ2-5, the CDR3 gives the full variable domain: KAGVTQTPRYLIKTRGQQVTLSCSPISGHRSVSWYQQTPGQGLQFLFEYFSETQRNKGNFPGRFSGRQFSNSRSEMNVSTLELGDSALYLCASRPGLAGGRETQYFGPGTRLLVL.

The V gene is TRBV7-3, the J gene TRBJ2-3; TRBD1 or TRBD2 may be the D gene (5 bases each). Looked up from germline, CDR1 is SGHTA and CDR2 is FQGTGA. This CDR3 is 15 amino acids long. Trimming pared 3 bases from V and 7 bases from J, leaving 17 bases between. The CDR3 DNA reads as TGTGCCAGCAGCTTCCGGGACGGTTCCAGGAATACGCAGTATTTT. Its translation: CASSFRDGSRNTQYF.

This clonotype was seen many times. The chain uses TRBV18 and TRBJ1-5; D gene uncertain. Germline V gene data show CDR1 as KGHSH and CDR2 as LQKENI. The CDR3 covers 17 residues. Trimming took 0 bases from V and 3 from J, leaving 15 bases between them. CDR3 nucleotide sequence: TGTGCCAGCTCACCACCTCGCAGTCTGGGAACCAATCAGCCCCAGCATTTT. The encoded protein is CASSPPRSLGTNQPQHF.

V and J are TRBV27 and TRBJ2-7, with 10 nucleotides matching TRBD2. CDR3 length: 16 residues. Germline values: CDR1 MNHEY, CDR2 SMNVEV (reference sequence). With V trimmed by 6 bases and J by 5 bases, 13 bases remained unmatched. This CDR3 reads CASSRLAGPVGHEQYF. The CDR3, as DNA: TGTGCCAGCAGCCGACTAGCGGGTCCCGTTGGGCACGAGCAGTACTTC.